These 32 T cell receptor beta chains were sequenced from one sample in a study of cytomegalovirus exposure and HLA in healthy donors. In the PCR, 60 Vbeta and 13 Jbeta primers were used. Sequencing was performed with immunoSEQ multiplex PCR; in TCRdb, only in-frame clones are kept and a portion is missing. Among over 150,000 clones listed, roughly 85% were seen once. Sample: PBMCs. The receptors come from a woman aged 25-40 years in good health and CMV-seronegative.

This chain connects TRBV27 to TRBJ1-4; 7 nucleotides align to TRBD1. Germline CDR1 and CDR2: MNHEY and SMNVEV (reference sequence). The CDR3 extends over 14 amino acids. Trimming cost V 3 bases and J 8 bases; bases outside gene matches: 6. The CDR3 DNA reads as TGTGCCAGCAGTTTGAGGGGGCCATGGGAAAAACTGTTTTTT. As protein: CASSLRGPWEKLFF.

V usage is TRBV14 and J usage is TRBJ2-7, with 8 bases aligning to TRBD2. V shed 2 bases, J shed 5 bases, and the junction held 5 bases outside the gene matches. The CDR3 is 14 residues long. CDR1 is SGHDN and CDR2 is FVKESK in the germline V gene. The CDR3 region has the DNA TGTGCCAGCAGCCAACAGCGGGAGTTCCACGAGCAGTACTTC. Translation: CASSQQREFHEQYF.

The J gene is TRBJ2-5, the V gene TRBV15; TRBD1 aligns across 7 bases. This CDR3 has 15 amino acids. The germline CDR1 and CDR2 sequences are LNHNV and YYDKDF (reference sequence). J gave up 2 bases and V 0 bases, and 3 bases lay outside the gene matches. The CDR3 bases are TGTGCCACCAGCAGAGATGGGACAGTGCAAGAGACCCAGTACTTC. Amino acid sequence: CATSRDGTVQETQYF.

J is TRBJ2-1 and V is TRBV6-1; 10 positions match TRBD2. The CDR3 loop spans 16 amino acids. From germline, CDR1 is MNHNS and CDR2 SASEGT. V lost 2 bases, J lost 0 bases, and 1 base stayed unmatched. CDR3 sequence: CASSELAGASYNEQFF. CDR3 bases: TGTGCCAGCAGTGAACTAGCGGGAGCCTCCTACAATGAGCAGTTCTTC.

The chain uses TRBV7-2 and TRBJ2-7, with D possibly being TRBD2 (6 bases). The germline V gene encodes CDR1 SGHTA and CDR2 FQGNSA. The CDR3 length is 13 residues. Trimming took off 3 bases at V and 3 bases at J, with 9 bases between the two ends. This chain's CDR3 is CASSFGGLYEQYF. The CDR3 coding sequence is TGTGCCAGCAGCTTTGGGGGACTCTACGAGCAGTACTTC.

V is TRBV13 and J is TRBJ2-3; TRBD1 is a possible D gene (6 bases). The germline CDR1 and CDR2 sequences are PRHDT and FYEKMQ (reference sequence). V gave up 0 bases and J gave up 7 bases, with 20 bases separating them. The CDR3 contains 17 residues. The CDR3: CASSLGPTQPGVYTQYF. The CDR3 region has the DNA TGTGCCAGCAGCTTAGGCCCAACGCAGCCAGGGGTTTATACGCAGTATTTT.

The chain links TRBV4-1 to TRBJ2-5; TRBD2 matches 7 bases. The J call is uncertain, as TRBJ2-7 better fits the DNA end. CDR3 length: 15 amino acids. The germline CDR1 and CDR2 sequences are MGHRA and YSYEKL. Written as DNA, the CDR3 is TGCGCCAGCAGCCAAGGCTTTGGGGGGGTCTACGAGCAGTACTTC. This gives the protein CASSQGFGGVYEQYF.

The V and J genes are TRBV15 and TRBJ2-4; 7 bases map to TRBD2. V was pared by 0 bases and J by 9 bases, with 5 bases of the junction left unmatched. Germline CDR1 LNHNV, CDR2 YYDKDF (reference sequence). The CDR3 runs 14 residues. CDR3 sequence: CATSRDGWEGIQYF. Here the CDR3 DNA reads TGTGCCACCAGCAGAGATGGTTGGGAGGGCATTCAGTACTTC.

The V and J genes are TRBV6-5 and TRBJ2-5, with D perhaps matching TRBD2 (5 bases). The CDR3 has 13 residues. Trimming shortened V by 2 bases and J by 3 bases, and 7 bases separated the two germline ends. Germline V gene sequence: CDR1 MNHEY, CDR2 SVGAGI. The CDR3 DNA reads TGTGCCAGCAGTTACCTGCGGGAAGAGACCCAGTACTTC. Protein: CASSYLREETQYF.

The V gene is TRBV30, the J gene TRBJ2-7; 7 bases fit TRBD2. Germline values: CDR1 GTSNPN, CDR2 SVGIG (reference sequence). The CDR3 loop spans 15 amino acids. V trimming: 0 bases; J trimming: 0 bases; junction bases outside the gene matches: 5. The CDR3 bases are TGTGCCTGGAGTGTACTGGGAGGGTTCTCCTACGAGCAGTACTTC. This translates into CAWSVLGGFSYEQYF.

In the case of this clone: The CDR3 end shows no conserved phenylalanine or tryptophan, and so a read error is likely. No DNA is shown, since the ends of the CDR3 on it are uncertain; the CDR3 is the one TCRdb lists. The chain uses TRBV5-5 and TRBJ2-7; whether TRBD1, the table's D call, matches the DNA was not checked. The CDR3 spans 12 residues, counting both ends. Germline CDR1 and CDR2: SGHKS and YYEKEE (reference sequence). The CDR3 here is CASSLAPGTGIL.

The rearrangement uses TRBV19 and TRBJ1-1; 8 positions match TRBD1. V lost 3 bases to trimming and J lost 0 bases; unmatched junction nucleotides: 3. CDR1 and CDR2 (germline): LNHDA, SQIVND (reference sequence). This CDR3 region has 15 residues. The CDR3 DNA is TGTGCCAGTAGTATCAGGGGACAGGTGAACACTGAAGCTTTCTTT. As protein: CASSIRGQVNTEAFF.

V gene TRBV7-2 combines with J gene TRBJ1-2; 10 nucleotides agree with TRBD1. The V gene's germline CDR1 is SGHTA and CDR2 FQGNSA. This CDR3 contains 15 residues. Trimming cost V 5 bases and J 7 bases; bases outside gene matches: 10. CDR3 protein: CASSLQDRGLSGYTF. The DNA of the CDR3 is TGTGCCAGCAGCCTTCAGGACAGGGGGTTAAGTGGCTACACCTTC.

V usage is TRBV4-3 and J usage is TRBJ2-2, with 13 positions matching TRBD2. V shed 4 bases and J 5 bases; nucleotides not matched to a gene: 4. This CDR3 region has 16 residues. Looked up from germline, CDR1 is LGHNA and CDR2 is YSLEER. CDR3 sequence reads: CASSPGLAGATGELFF. The DNA of the CDR3 is TGCGCCAGCAGCCCCGGACTAGCGGGGGCGACCGGGGAGCTGTTTTTT.

This chain connects TRBV9 to TRBJ1-1, with TRBD1 as a possible D gene (5 bases). With 3 bases removed from V and 1 base from J, the gap between germline ends came to 19 bases. Germline CDR1 and CDR2: SGDLS and YYNGEE. The CDR3 has 17 residues. The CDR3 protein is CASSARTSRVGNTEAFF. The CDR3 DNA reads TGTGCCAGCAGCGCCCGAACCTCCAGGGTAGGGAACACTGAAGCTTTCTTT.

Concerning this clone: The junction does not match germline at one end; this may be a read error. The chain employs TRBV4-1 and TRBJ2-1; 9 bases fit TRBD2. This CDR3 is 12 amino acids long. Germline lookup yields CDR1 MGHRA and CDR2 YSYEKL. CDR3: CASSQVSGRPVF. DNA for the CDR3: TGCGCCAGCAGCCAGGTCAGCGGGAGGCCAGTCTTC.

The V call is TRBV25-1, the J call TRBJ1-2; perhaps TRBD1 as D (6 bases). Germline V gives CDR1 MGHDK, CDR2 SYGVNS. V lost 3 bases and J lost 2, with 13 bases in between. The CDR3 spans 15 residues. CDR3 sequence (DNA): TGTGCCAGCAGTGACCCGGGACAAGGGAACTATGGCTACACCTTC. As protein: CASSDPGQGNYGYTF.

The genes are TRBV9 and TRBJ2-3; tentative D call: TRBD2 (6 bases). This CDR3 contains 15 residues. V lost 4 bases, J lost 4 bases, and 16 bases lay in between. Per germline, CDR1 SGDLS and CDR2 YYNGEE. The CDR3 protein is CASSPEGGWADTQYF. CDR3 DNA: TGTGCCAGCAGCCCAGAAGGAGGGTGGGCAGATACGCAGTATTTT.

The chain joins TRBV28 to TRBJ2-6; perhaps TRBD1 as D (5 bases). The germline V gene encodes CDR1 MDHEN and CDR2 SYDVKM. CDR3 length: 17 residues. V shed 5 bases and J shed 0 bases, with 14 bases lying between them. CDR3 bases: TGTGCCAGCAGTGAGGCTGGGGCGAGCTCTGGGGCCAACGTCCTGACTTTC. Protein: CASSEAGASSGANVLTF.

V and J are TRBV28 and TRBJ1-4; D may be TRBD1 (6 bases). CDR1 is MDHEN, CDR2 SYDVKM, per germline. The CDR3 is 15 amino acids. The V gene lost 6 bases and the J gene lost 10 bases, with 21 bases spanning the gap. The CDR3 DNA is TGTGCCAGCAGCCCCGACAGCACCAGGGGCGGAAAACTGTTTTTT. Protein product: CASSPDSTRGGKLFF.

The V gene is TRBV2, the J gene TRBJ1-4; D unresolved. The CDR3 runs 13 residues. Germline V gene data show CDR1 as SNHLY and CDR2 as FYNNEI. V shed 5 bases and J shed 5 bases, with 9 bases lying between them. The CDR3 reads CASSFRLNEKLFF. CDR3 nucleotide sequence: TGTGCCAGCAGTTTCAGGCTAAATGAAAAACTGTTTTTT.

The chain uses TRBV5-4 and TRBJ2-2; D might be TRBD2 (6 bases). The V end lost 3 bases, the J end lost 2 bases, and 23 bases lay between the germline ends. The CDR3 extends over 19 amino acids. Per the germline V gene, CDR1 is SGHNT and CDR2 is YYREEE (reference sequence). The CDR3 DNA sequence: TGTGCCAGCAGCTGGGGCGGGGTATGGGGCGCACTTAACACCGGGGAGCTGTTTTTT. It specifies CASSWGGVWGALNTGELFF. The full variable domain, with the rest looked up from reference TRBV5-4 and TRBJ2-2, is ETGVTQSPTHLIKTRGQQVTLRCSSQSGHNTVSWYQQALGQGPQFIFQYYREEENGRGNFPPRFSGLQFPNYSSELNVNALELDDSALYLCASSWGGVWGALNTGELFFGEGSRLTVL.

This sequence joins TRBV5-6 and TRBJ2-2; weak D call: TRBD1 (6 bases). The CDR3 is 14 residues long. Trimming removed 1 base at V and 7 bases at J, with 11 bases between. CDR1 and CDR2 (germline): SGHDT, YYEEEE. DNA of the CDR3: TGTGCCAGCAGCTTGCCACAGGGTTACGGGGAGCTGTTTTTT. It yields the protein CASSLPQGYGELFF.

This chain connects TRBV5-6 to TRBJ2-1; D unclear. Germline V gene lookup returns CDR1 SGHDT and CDR2 YYEEEE. The CDR3 is 16 amino acids. Trimming removed 6 bases from V and 1 base from J, with 17 bases in between. The CDR3 region is CASIPRRRRSYNEQFF. For the CDR3, the DNA is TGTGCCAGCATCCCCCGGAGACGACGATCCTACAATGAGCAGTTCTTC.

V usage is TRBV4-3 and J usage is TRBJ1-5, with D tentatively TRBD1 (6 bases). This CDR3 has 13 residues. Per germline, CDR1 LGHNA and CDR2 YSLEER. With 4 bases removed from V and 4 bases from J, the gap between germline ends came to 8 bases. The CDR3 here is CASSRDRNQPQHF. The CDR3 coding sequence is TGCGCCAGCAGCCGAGACAGGAATCAGCCCCAGCATTTT.

The chain joins TRBV15 to TRBJ2-2; no clear D gene. The CDR3 extends over 16 amino acids. V gave up 1 base and J gave up 3 bases, with 12 bases separating them. Germline-derived CDR1 and CDR2 are LNHNV and YYDKDF (reference sequence). The CDR3 is CATSRGAKRDTGELFF. CDR3 sequence (DNA): TGTGCCACCAGCAGAGGGGCCAAACGAGACACCGGGGAGCTGTTTTTT.

The V gene is TRBV18, the J gene TRBJ1-4; 7 bases map to TRBD1. Looked up from germline, CDR1 is KGHSH and CDR2 is LQKENI. Germline trimming cut 8 bases from V and 0 bases from J; bases unmatched to any gene: 9. CDR3 length equals 16 residues. CDR3 sequence (DNA): TGTGCCAGCGTCCTAGGGGGCGGACCAACTAATGAAAAACTGTTTTTT. It is translated as CASVLGGGPTNEKLFF. Filled out from reference TRBV18 and TRBJ1-4, the complete variable domain reads NAGVMQNPRHLVRRRGQEARLRCSPMKGHSHVYWYRQLPEEGLKFMVYLQKENIIDESGMPKERFSAEFPKEGPSILRIQQVVRGDSAAYFCASVLGGGPTNEKLFFGSGTQLSVL.

V usage is TRBV7-9 and J usage is TRBJ1-4; 10 nucleotides match TRBD1. Germline V CDR1 and CDR2: SEHNR, FQNEAQ (reference sequence). Trimming took 5 bases from V and 4 from J; bases not matched to a gene: 10. CDR3 length equals 17 residues. The CDR3 DNA sequence: TGTGCCAGCAGCCCCGGGGACAGGGGTCCCGATAATGAAAAACTGTTTTTT. It encodes CASSPGDRGPDNEKLFF.

V gene TRBV27 combines with J gene TRBJ2-1; TRBD2 aligns across 11 bases. The V gene end was trimmed by 3 bases and the J gene end by 0 bases; junction bases not matched to a gene: 7. This CDR3 spans 18 amino acids. Germline assignment: CDR1 MNHEY and CDR2 SMNVEV (reference sequence). CDR3 bases: TGTGCCAGCAGTTTTTGGACGGGACTAGCGGACTCCTACAATGAGCAGTTCTTC. Protein sequence: CASSFWTGLADSYNEQFF.

This sequence joins TRBV27 and TRBJ1-5, with D maybe TRBD1 (6 bases). Trimming removed 6 bases at V and 2 bases at J, with 8 bases between. Germline assignment: CDR1 MNHEY and CDR2 SMNVEV (reference sequence). The CDR3 loop spans 13 amino acids. CDR3 nucleotide sequence: TGTGCCAGCAGGGCAGGGGGCAATCAGCCCCAGCATTTT. Amino acid sequence: CASRAGGNQPQHF.

The chain is built from TRBV19 and TRBJ2-2; D is perhaps TRBD1 (7 bases). Germline assignment: CDR1 LNHDA and CDR2 SQIVND (reference sequence). The CDR3 spans 16 residues. V was shortened by 3 bases and J by 5 bases, with 16 bases between the two germline ends. CDR3 sequence (DNA): TGTGCCAGTAGTATCCCCTCAGGGGGGACGACCGGGGAGCTGTTTTTT. Translated: CASSIPSGGTTGELFF.

The chain carries TRBV2 and TRBJ1-3, with 7 bases identical to TRBD1. There are 14 residues in the CDR3. The V gene's germline CDR1 is SNHLY and CDR2 FYNNEI. Trimming removed 7 bases from V and 4 bases from J; junction bases left unmatched: 7. In DNA form, the CDR3 reads TGTGCCAGCAACCTCGAGACAGGGGGAAACACCATATATTTT. Translation gives CASNLETGGNTIYF.